Listed below are T cell receptor beta chains from one sample, sequenced in a study of human T cells and chemical hapten exposure. TCRdb re-called the 5' RACE reads with MiXCR, one entry per CDR3 protein. Altogether around 100,000 distinct CDR3 sequences are present, approximately 19% being singletons, with the ten largest covering around 2.8%. These receptors all come from a human donor in good health. CDR3s include the opening cysteine and the closing phenylalanine or tryptophan. Fields, in order: CDR3 length, clone size, D gene, V gene, J gene, CDR3 DNA, CDR3 protein. The D gene is left open where the match is weak. A clone size is listed for some rows: how often the clone was seen (once, few, many), or a class if it is expanded.

17	few	-	TRBV28	TRBJ1-2	TGTGCCAGCAGTTTTCTACCGCTGACAGATACTAACTATGGCTACACCTTC	CASSFLPLTDTNYGYTF
17	few	-	TRBV11-2	TRBJ2-6	TGTGCCAGCAGCTTCCAGGGGCGCCCCTCTGGGGCCAACGTCCTGACTTTC	CASSFQGRPSGANVLTF
14	few	-	TRBV28	TRBJ2-7	TGTGCCAGCAGTTCCTCTAGGACAGTTCGCGAGCAGTACTTC	CASSSSRTVREQYF
15	-	TRBD1	TRBV3-1	TRBJ1-2	TGTGCCAGCAGCCAAGTGTCAGGGGGACCTGGTGGCTACACCTTC	CASSQVSGGPGGYTF
17	-	-	TRBV29-1	TRBJ2-7	TGCAGCGTTGGAGCCCTTCCAGAGAGGGGCGCATCCTACGAGCAGTACTTC	CSVGALPERGASYEQYF
17	-	TRBD2	TRBV6-5	TRBJ2-6	TGTGCCAGCAGGATAGCGGGGACACCCTCTGGGGCCAACGTCCTGACTTTC	CASRIAGTPSGANVLTF
15	-	TRBD1	TRBV27	TRBJ1-1	TGTGCCAGCAGTATGCAGGGACAGGGCAACACTGAAGCTTTCTTT	CASSMQGQGNTEAFF
11	-	-	TRBV5-1	TRBJ1-2	TGCGCCAGCAGCTTGACAGGGTACTACACCTTC	CASSLTGYYTF
13	-	-	TRBV11-2	TRBJ1-5	TGTGCCAGCAGCCTCCTCCCCTTTCAGCCCCAGCATTTT	CASSLLPFQPQHF
13	-	-	TRBV29-1	TRBJ2-7	TGCAGCGTTGTGAAGCGGAAACCCTACGAGCAGTACTTC	CSVVKRKPYEQYF
17	-	-	TRBV5-1	TRBJ2-7	TGCGCCAGCAGCTTGGGGGAAGGTACGGCCCGCTCGGACGAGCAGTACTTC	CASSLGEGTARSDEQYF
14	-	-	TRBV3-1	TRBJ2-7	TGTGCCAGCAGCCCGATGCGACCTCCCTACGAGCAGTACTTC	CASSPMRPPYEQYF
13	few	-	TRBV9	TRBJ2-3	TGTGCCAGCAGCGTGCCACAGGGTAACACACAGTATTTT	CASSVPQGNTQYF
17	-	TRBD1	TRBV27	TRBJ1-1	TGTGCCAGCAGTACCCGGGACAGGGGAAAGCTGAACACTGAAGCTTTCTTT	CASSTRDRGKLNTEAFF
19	-	TRBD2	TRBV7-9	TRBJ2-7	TGTGCCAGCAGTTCAGGCCCGACTAGCGGGAGGTCAGCATCTTACGAGCAGTACTTC	CASSSGPTSGRSASYEQYF
12	-	-	TRBV6-2/TRBV6-3	TRBJ1-2	TGTGCCAGCTGGGCAGGGCGAAAAGGCTACACCTTC	CASWAGRKGYTF
13	few	TRBD1	TRBV24-1	TRBJ1-2	TGTGCCACCAGTGAGACAGGGATGTATGGCTACACCTTC	CATSETGMYGYTF
14	-	-	TRBV6-5	TRBJ1-6	TGTGCCAGCAGTTACGGTCAGGGGAATTCACCCCTCCACTTT	CASSYGQGNSPLHF
13	-	TRBD1	TRBV20-1	TRBJ2-7	TGCAGTGCTAGGGTCGTCGGGGACAGCGAGCAGTACTTC	CSARVVGDSEQYF
19	few	TRBD2	TRBV27	TRBJ2-2	TGTGCCAGCAGTTTATTACCCCTTACTAGCGGGAGTGGTACCGGGGAGCTGTTTTTT	CASSLLPLTSGSGTGELFF
13	few	-	TRBV5-6	TRBJ2-7	TGTGCCAGCAGGTCGGGGTCGACCTACGAGCAGTACTTC	CASRSGSTYEQYF
17	few	TRBD1	TRBV7-8	TRBJ1-6	TGTGCCAGCAGCTTAGCCGGGGGACAGGGGGCGTTAGTACCCCTCCACTTT	CASSLAGGQGALVPLHF
15	-	TRBD1	TRBV27	TRBJ2-1	TGTGCCAGCAGTTTAAGCGGACAGGGGGCAAATGAGCAGTTCTTC	CASSLSGQGANEQFF
14	-	-	TRBV4-1	TRBJ1-2	TGCGCCAGCAGCCAAGCGGGGGGCAGCTATGGCTACACCTTC	CASSQAGGSYGYTF
14	many	-	TRBV20-1	TRBJ1-1	TGCAGTGCTCCTTACCGGGACAAGAACACTGAAGCTTTCTTT	CSAPYRDKNTEAFF
21	-	-	TRBV9	TRBJ1-1	TGTGCCAGCAGCGCGTTCCCCCGCCCCAACCCGGGGGGCGCCCCAAACACTGAAGCTTTCTTT	CASSAFPRPNPGGAPNTEAFF
12	many	-	TRBV6-6	TRBJ2-5	TGTGCCAGCCAACGGGGCTCAGAGACCCAGTACTTC	CASQRGSETQYF
16	-	TRBD2	TRBV29-1	TRBJ2-1	TGCAGCGCTCCCCCGGGACTAGCGGGAGAAGACAATGAGCAGTTCTTC	CSAPPGLAGEDNEQFF
17	few	-	TRBV6-5	TRBJ1-1	TGTGCCAGCAGTTACAACGGGGCAGGCGTCTTGAACACTGAAGCTTTCTTT	CASSYNGAGVLNTEAFF
15	-	TRBD1	TRBV20-1	TRBJ1-1	TGCAGTGCTAGAGTCCCAGGGGGTTGGTTAACTGAAGCTTTCTTT	CSARVPGGWLTEAFF
14	-	-	TRBV6-5	TRBJ1-1	TGTGCCAGCAGTTACTCCGACCAGACCACTGAAGCTTTCTTT	CASSYSDQTTEAFF
19	-	TRBD2	TRBV24-1	TRBJ2-1	TGTGCCACCAGTGACGTGGACGGACGACTAGCTCTGAATGTGAATGAGCAGTTCTTC	CATSDVDGRLALNVNEQFF
11	-	-	TRBV24-1	TRBJ2-2	TGTGCCACCAGTGAAACCGGGGAGCTGTTTTTT	CATSETGELFF
13	many	TRBD1	TRBV14	TRBJ1-2	TGTGCCAGCAGCAACTACAGGGGAGATGGCTACACCTTC	CASSNYRGDGYTF
15	-	TRBD2	TRBV30	TRBJ2-7	TGTGCCTGGAGCGAGGGACTAGCGGGAGTTCCCGAGCAGTACTTC	CAWSEGLAGVPEQYF
17	-	-	TRBV2	TRBJ2-5	TGTGCCAGCATCTCAGGTGGGTTAGCGGACTTTCCAGAGACCCAGTACTTC	CASISGGLADFPETQYF
15	-	-	TRBV24-1	TRBJ2-3	TGTGCCACCAGTGGGAGTGATTCTCGCACAGATACGCAGTATTTT	CATSGSDSRTDTQYF
12	-	-	TRBV29-1	TRBJ1-2	TGCAGCGTCAATTTAGGGGACTATGGCTACACCTTC	CSVNLGDYGYTF
13	few	TRBD2	TRBV29-1	TRBJ2-2	TGCAGCGTGGGGACTAAAGGGGCCGGGGAGCTGTTTTTT	CSVGTKGAGELFF
15	once	-	TRBV3-1	TRBJ2-3	TGTGCCAGCAGCCAAGCGACTGGGGACGGGGAGACGCAGTATTTT	CASSQATGDGETQYF
15	few	-	TRBV9	TRBJ2-1	TGTGCCAGCAGCGTAGAGGGCGGTACCTACAATGAGCAGTTCTTC	CASSVEGGTYNEQFF
14	-	-	TRBV4-1	TRBJ2-6	TGCGCCAGCAGCCAAAGTGACGGCGCCAACGTCCTGACTTTC	CASSQSDGANVLTF
17	few	-	TRBV12-3/TRBV12-4	TRBJ1-6	TGTGCCAGCAGTCCCTGGTTACGGCGGACTGGAAATTCACCCCTCCACTTT	CASSPWLRRTGNSPLHF
15	-	-	TRBV7-9	TRBJ1-1	TGTGCCAGCCCGCCCCCGACAGTGGAAGACACTGAAGCTTTCTTT	CASPPPTVEDTEAFF
14	-	-	TRBV30	TRBJ1-3	TGTGCCTGGGACGAGGAGAGCTCTGGAAACACCATATATTTT	CAWDEESSGNTIYF
14	-	TRBD2	TRBV30	TRBJ2-2	TGTGCCTGGATGGTAGCGGGAGTCTCGGGGGAGCTGTTTTTT	CAWMVAGVSGELFF